The sample holds many counts of the clone carrying this T cell receptor (beta chain). Its antigen is as yet unknown. Germline trimming cut 1 base from V and 9 bases from J; bases unmatched to any gene: 7. The CDR3 runs to 16 residues. CDR1 is SEHNR and CDR2 is FQNEAQ in the germline V gene (reference sequence). The source of the sample is a study of T cell repertoires in cytomegalovirus infection. TCRdb called the reads again in MiXCR, with one record for every CDR3 protein. This table holds fewer than 850,000 distinct CDR3 sequences, about 29% found once. The sequence was obtained from a human donor in good health (CMV status not recorded). Some clones in this sample may be carry-over from other donors' samples. The sequencing used cultured CD8+ T cells from PBMCs, collected from culture after CMV antigen stimulation. This sequence joins TRBV7-9 and TRBJ2-2; 11 bases agree with TRBD1. DNA for the CDR3: TGTGCCAGCAGCTTAGGAAGAGGACAGGGGGCAAGGGAGCTGTTTTTT. This gives the protein CASSLGRGQGARELFF.